This TCR beta chain was found in a study of PD-L1 blockade in urothelial cancer. For the study at large: The patients first took atezolizumab at some point between 2014 and 2015, receiving 1,200 mg intravenously every 3 weeks. The researchers analyzed blood 3 weeks (second dose) and 6 weeks after treatment start.

Libraries were prepared by immunoSEQ multiplex PCR; TCRdb keeps only in-frame clonotypes and omits some of them. Here the sample spans approximately 48,000 clones, approximately 79% being singletons. The time point here: pretreatment peripheral blood. Looked up from germline, CDR1 is LNHDA and CDR2 is SQIVND (reference sequence). The CDR3 is made up of 17 amino acids. With V trimmed by 5 bases and J by 4 bases, 10 bases remained unmatched. Specimen: PBMCs, collected around atezolizumab (anti-PD-L1) treatment. This receptor was obtained from a man in his 70s with urothelial cancer. The V and J genes are TRBV19 and TRBJ2-3, with 12 bases fitting TRBD2. Here the CDR3 reads CASSWWTSGNEADTQYF. The CDR3 DNA reads as TGTGCCAGTAGTTGGTGGACTAGCGGGAACGAGGCAGATACGCAGTATTTT.